The 12 T cell receptor beta chains listed next were all sequenced from one sample in a study of shared clonotypes between healthy human individuals. Assay: immunoSEQ multiplex PCR; the TCRdb copy retains only in-frame clones and omits some. The sample includes hundreds of thousands of clones, around 97% of them seen just once. Source material: naive CD4+ T cells sorted from blood. As for subset: CD45RA+ positively selected. These receptors all come from a woman in her 30s in good health.

The rearrangement joins TRBV6-5 to TRBJ2-7; a weak D match, TRBD2 (6 bases). The V gene lost 7 bases and the J gene lost 2 bases, with 18 bases spanning the gap. This CDR3 contains 15 residues. The germline V gene has CDR1 MNHEY and CDR2 SVGAGI. CDR3 sequence: CASNKRLGATYEQYF. The CDR3 DNA follows: TGTGCCAGCAATAAAAGACTAGGAGCCACCTACGAGCAGTACTTC.

The chain carries TRBV5-1 and TRBJ2-1; the D call may be TRBD1 or TRBD2 (5 bases each). The CDR3 length is 15 residues. Trimming removed 0 bases at V and 2 bases at J, with 9 bases between. In germline, CDR1 is SGHRS, CDR2 YFSETQ. CDR3: CASSLVGEPYNEQFF. CDR3 in DNA: TGCGCCAGCAGCTTGGTGGGGGAACCCTACAATGAGCAGTTCTTC.

The chain is built from TRBV7-2 and TRBJ1-6; no definite D call. The CDR3 is 12 amino acids. Trimming shortened V by 3 bases and J by 13 bases, and 10 bases separated the two germline ends. Germline V gene data show CDR1 as SGHTA and CDR2 as FQGNSA. CDR3 coding DNA: TGTGCCAGCAGCTTTCGGCTTTCGCCCCTCCACTTT. Protein sequence: CASSFRLSPLHF.

This chain joins TRBV6-6 and TRBJ1-2, with TRBD1 matching 10 bases. Germline V gives CDR1 MNHNY, CDR2 SVGAGI (reference sequence). V shed 6 bases, J shed 8 bases, and the junction held 15 bases outside the gene matches. This CDR3 spans 16 amino acids. CDR3 amino acids: CASSPLLSTGGHGYTF. The CDR3 DNA is TGTGCCAGCAGCCCCCTTCTATCGACAGGGGGCCACGGCTACACCTTC.

The chain employs TRBV28 and TRBJ1-6, with a possible D match to TRBD1 (5 bases). Trimming removed 3 bases from V and 5 bases from J, with 11 bases in between. This CDR3 is 15 amino acids long. Per germline, CDR1 MDHEN and CDR2 SYDVKM. CDR3 loop: CASSFWGPNNSPLHF. The CDR3 nucleotides read TGTGCCAGCAGTTTTTGGGGACCCAATAATTCACCCCTCCACTTT.

The count of this clone is one. The J gene is TRBJ2-6, the V gene TRBV29-1; 11 bases line up with TRBD1. J lost 0 bases, V lost 6 bases, and 7 bases had no gene match. The CDR3 spans 17 residues. Looked up from germline, CDR1 is SQVTM and CDR2 is ANQGSEA. This CDR3 reads CSVGTGGMISGANVLTF. CDR3 nucleotide sequence: TGCAGCGTCGGGACAGGGGGTATGATCTCTGGGGCCAACGTCCTGACTTTC.

This chain links TRBV30 with TRBJ1-3; D remains ambiguous. The V gene lost 3 bases and the J gene lost 0 bases, with 15 bases spanning the gap. The germline V gene encodes CDR1 GTSNPN and CDR2 SVGIG (reference sequence). This CDR3 spans 16 amino acids. In DNA form, the CDR3 reads TGTGCCTGGAGCCTCCTCTTGGCGGGCTCTGGAAACACCATATATTTT. This encodes CAWSLLLAGSGNTIYF.

The chain couples TRBV5-1 to TRBJ2-7, with TRBD1 matching over 8 bases. Trimming removed 4 bases from V and 6 bases from J; junction bases left unmatched: 3. CDR1 and CDR2 (germline): SGHRS, YFSETQ. The CDR3 totals 12 residues. CDR3 bases: TGCGCCAGCAGCCGCCAGGGGGCCGAGCAGTACTTC. Translated: CASSRQGAEQYF.

Only one count was recorded for this clone. The J gene is TRBJ2-2, the V gene TRBV6-6; 8 positions match TRBD2. The CDR3 loop spans 15 amino acids. In germline, CDR1 is MNHNY, CDR2 SVGAGI (reference sequence). Trimming at V came to 2 bases and at J to 7 bases, leaving 6 bases not matched to a gene. The CDR3 sequence: CASSYEAGGVGELFF. CDR3 DNA sequence: TGTGCCAGCAGTTACGAGGCGGGAGGAGTCGGGGAGCTGTTTTTT.

The chain joins TRBV4-2 to TRBJ2-7; 11 nucleotides line up with TRBD2. Germline lookup yields CDR1 LGHNA and CDR2 YNFKEQ. This CDR3 has 15 amino acids. The V and J ends lost 1 base and 7 bases, in that order; junction bases with no gene match: 6. The CDR3 region has the DNA TGTGCCAGCAGCCAAGGCACTAGCGGGGGAGAGGAGCAGTACTTC. Translated, it gives CASSQGTSGGEEQYF.

The rearrangement links TRBV5-1 to TRBJ2-5, with 9 positions matching TRBD2. This CDR3 region has 17 residues. The germline V gene has CDR1 SGHRS and CDR2 YFSETQ. Germline trimming cut 4 bases from V and 5 bases from J; bases unmatched to any gene: 15. The CDR3 reads CASSPGGASGIVETQYF. The CDR3 nucleotides read TGCGCCAGCAGCCCCGGAGGGGCTAGCGGGATAGTGGAGACCCAGTACTTC.

The count of this clone is one. CDR3 in amino acids: CASSINWALEGYTF. CDR3 in DNA: TGTGCCAGTAGTATAAATTGGGCTCTAGAGGGCTACACCTTC. The genes are TRBV19 and TRBJ1-2; D unresolved. With 2 bases removed from V and 8 bases from J, the gap between germline ends came to 15 bases. Germline assignment: CDR1 LNHDA and CDR2 SQIVND (reference sequence). The CDR3 length is 14 residues.